This paragraph covers one TCR beta chain sequence. There are 15 residues in the CDR3. V trimming: 3 bases; J trimming: 6 bases; junction bases outside the gene matches: 8. The germline V gene has CDR1 MNHEY and CDR2 SVGEGT. The data are from a study of blood T cells in healthy people across ages. A J-beta primer mix and a sample-barcoded 5' primer were used in a second PCR of about 7 to 12 cycles. TCRdb redid the calling of the 5' RACE reads with MiXCR, one entry per CDR3 protein. The sample yields around 1,700,000 distinct CDR3 sequences, 28% seen once. The source of this sequence is a woman aged 30 to 39 in good health. The sample taken for sequencing was blood. The chain links TRBV6-2 or TRBV6-3 to TRBJ2-1; the match to TRBD2 covers 7 bases. The CDR3 region has the DNA TGTGCCAGCAGTTATGGGGGAGGGCCCCCCAATGAGCAGTTCTTC. It yields the protein CASSYGGGPPNEQFF.